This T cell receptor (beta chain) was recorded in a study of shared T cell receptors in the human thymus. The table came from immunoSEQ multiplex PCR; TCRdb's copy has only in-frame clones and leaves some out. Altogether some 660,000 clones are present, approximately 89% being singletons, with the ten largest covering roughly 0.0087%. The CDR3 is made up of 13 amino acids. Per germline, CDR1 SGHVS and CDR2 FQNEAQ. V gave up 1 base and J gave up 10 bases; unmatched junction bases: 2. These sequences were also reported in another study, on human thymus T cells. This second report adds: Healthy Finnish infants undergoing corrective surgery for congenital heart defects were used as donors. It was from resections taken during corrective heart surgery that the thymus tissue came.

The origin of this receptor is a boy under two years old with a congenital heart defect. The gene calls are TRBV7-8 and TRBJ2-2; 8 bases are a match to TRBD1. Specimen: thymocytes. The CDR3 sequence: CASSLETGEELFF. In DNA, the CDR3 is TGTGCCAGCAGCTTAGAGACAGGGGAGGAGCTGTTTTTT.